The sequence of this T cell receptor (beta chain) was determined in a study of cytomegalovirus exposure and HLA in healthy donors. PCR was performed using 60 Vbeta and 13 Jbeta primers. Data came from immunoSEQ multiplex PCR; TCRdb stores just in-frame clones and leaves some out. The sample includes roughly 170,000 clones, around 80% of them seen just once. Study-wide points: TCR beta V segments were, for the most part, productive about 87% or about 30% of the time in an earlier analysis. Association with HLA alleles at 0.05 false discovery rate was found for about 17,000 TCR beta sequences in a later analysis.

Comment on this clone: Its antigen is unknown.

The CDR3 loop spans 14 amino acids. CDR1 and CDR2 (germline): SGHKS, YYEKEE (reference sequence). V was clipped by 4 bases and J by 2 bases; unmatched bases: 4. Specimen: PBMCs. This clonotype was obtained from a female donor in good health and CMV-seronegative. The chain couples TRBV5-5 to TRBJ1-2; 8 nucleotides match TRBD1. The CDR3 DNA is TGTGCCAGCAGCCCGCGGACAGGGAACTATGGCTACACCTTC. This gives the protein CASSPRTGNYGYTF.